Here is one T cell receptor beta chain with its context. The read ends 3 residues early relative to the CDR3; the germline J gene fills the gap. Per the germline V gene, CDR1 is SGHRS and CDR2 is YFSETQ. This CDR3 contains 15 residues. The V gene lost 1 base and the J gene lost 0 bases, with 11 bases spanning the gap. This record comes from a study of T cells in women clearing cervical HPV infection. Measured with immunoSEQ multiplex PCR; TCRdb has only the in-frame clones, and not every one. The listing contains around 30,000 clones. This sequence was found in a woman between 18 and 70 years old with a cervical HPV16 infection that either progressed to CIN3+ or cleared (not recorded which). J is TRBJ2-7 and V is TRBV5-1; D assignment may be TRBD1 or TRBD2 (5 bases each). Specimen: blood buffy coat. CDR3 bases read: TGCGCCAGCAGCTTGTCCGCAGGGAGCTCCTACGAG. It codes for CASSLSAGSSYE. The full CDR3 reads CASSLSAGSSYEQYF.